This T cell receptor beta chain is drawn from a study of CD8 T cells in ankylosing spondylitis (dated by TCRdb to about 2017). For the wider study: The study set out to find disease-linked TCR variants by profiling T cell receptor beta repertoires in ankylosing spondylitis patients and healthy donors. Samples of peripheral blood were taken, and for ankylosing spondylitis patients, synovial fluid was collected as well. The whole study cohort included some 100 healthy donors and some 27 ankylosing spondylitis patients. Study-wide findings and limitations: The disease-linked clones showed a CD8+ phenotype and occurred at relatively low frequencies in peripheral blood. According to the report, matched synovial fluid samples from ankylosing spondylitis patients were significantly enriched for the disease-linked clones. Some TCR beta motif variants had previously been reported in synovial fluid and blood of reactive arthritis patients, which suggested common disease-initiation mechanisms. A TCR beta motif made up of eight highly homologous amino acid variants appeared to be characteristic of blood from ankylosing spondylitis patients.

A few counts support this clonotype. This clone's antigen is unknown. No quality values exist for individual bases; no much larger clone is one base distant. Sequencing instrument: Illumina HiSeq 2500. Quantitative 5'-RACE with molecular barcodes was the method used to prepare the TCR beta libraries. Concerning the study's data processing: To identify disease-linked TCR variants, a new computational method was used, one built on a probabilistic model of VDJ rearrangement. In-frame beta chains were kept once TCRdb had trimmed the public reads at Q25 with fastp and called clones with MiXCR. Each entry is one CDR3 protein sequence, shown with its most common DNA and genes. The V and J calls and clone size come from TCRdb's table, not from the authors' own analysis. The sample table shows tens of thousands of distinct CDR3 sequences, and less than 3% are seen once. The leading ten clones occupy roughly 4.4% of the sample.

CDR3 length: 14 amino acids, cysteine to phenylalanine. CDR3 DNA is the only sequence kept; it has 42 bases, read in frame from the first base. Taken from the germline V gene, the CDR1 and CDR2 loops are SGDLS and YYNGEE. V trim: 4 bases; J trim: 2 bases; unmatched bases: 5. In this chain, TRBV9 is recombined with TRBJ2-5; 7 central nucleotides agree with TRBD1. The sample taken for sequencing was blood, either unsorted or a sorted T cell fraction (not recorded which). The clonotype comes from a male donor with ankylosing spondylitis or in good health (not recorded which). The sequenced DNA: TGTGCCAGCAGCCCCCAGACAGGGCAAGAGACCCAGTACTTC. Translated, this gives CASSPQTGQETQYF.